Reported below is one TCR beta chain. Antigen specificity is unknown. V trimming: 8 bases; J trimming: 7 bases; junction bases outside the gene matches: 4. This CDR3 region has 12 residues. The V gene's germline CDR1 is MNHEY and CDR2 SMNVEV (reference sequence). From blood CD8+ and CD4+ T cells, TCR beta sequences were generated. The sample originates from a study of CD8 T cells in Susac syndrome. RNA, at about 0.45 to 1 ug, was reverse transcribed with random hexamers. TCRdb ran MiXCR on the immunoSEQ multiplex PCR reads and lists one entry per CDR3 protein. The table includes approximately 100,000 distinct CDR3 sequences, approximately 94% detected once. Findings and limits, study-wide: The study recognized that the number of individuals in its TCR sequencing and HLA analysis was relatively small.

This rearrangement joins TRBV27 to TRBJ2-1; 8 bases line up with TRBD1. This receptor was obtained from a human donor with Susac syndrome. The sample was CD8+ T cells from PBMCs. The CDR3 here is CASGQGRNEQFF. The CDR3 DNA sequence: TGTGCCAGCGGACAGGGTAGGAATGAGCAGTTCTTC.